This entry describes one T cell receptor (beta chain). Its antigen is still unknown. Transcripts of RNA were the source for amplifying TCR beta CDR3 regions. The first-round RT-PCR employed HTBI primers together with the Qiagen OneStep RT-PCR kit. A multiplex PCR was then performed as the second round. TCRdb fed the multiplex PCR reads into MiXCR, producing one record per CDR3 protein. The sample yields 650,000 to 900,000 distinct CDR3 sequences, roughly 40% seen once. The data were taken from a study of Graves' ophthalmopathy and Graves' hyperthyroidism. Study-wide points: Appearing in blood as well were most expanded thyroid clonotypes above 0.001 frequency.

Patients were excluded if they had other autoimmune diseases or uncontrolled infections, and likewise if pregnancy or lactation applied. Orbital computed tomography and thyroid ultrasound, along with TRAb, serum thyroxine and clinical symptoms, underpinned diagnosis. CDR3 length: 16 amino acids. Looked up from germline, CDR1 is SNHLY and CDR2 is FYNNEI. J was trimmed by 1 base and V by 5 bases; bases with no gene match: 9. This clonotype was sampled from an adult man with Graves' ophthalmopathy. The chain recombines TRBV2 with TRBJ1-1, with 8 positions matching TRBD1. Sequencing input: peripheral blood. The CDR3 is CASSFQSGGQNTEAFF. The CDR3 region has the DNA TGTGCCAGCAGTTTTCAATCAGGGGGCCAGAACACTGAAGCTTTCTTT.